Below, 32 T cell receptor beta chains from the same sample are listed, as sequenced in a study of cytomegalovirus exposure and HLA in healthy donors. The PCR ran on 60 Vbeta and 13 Jbeta primers. Generated by immunoSEQ multiplex PCR, the TCRdb table keeps only in-frame clones and is missing some. This table holds fewer than 200,000 clones, 75% to 90% found once. The sample taken for sequencing was PBMCs. Source of these receptors: a woman aged 45-59 years in good health and CMV-seropositive.

The rearrangement links TRBV6-5 to TRBJ2-1, with 7 bases lining up with TRBD1. Germline trimming cut 5 bases from V and 6 bases from J; bases unmatched to any gene: 1. This CDR3 contains 12 residues. CDR1 is MNHEY and CDR2 is SVGAGI in the germline V gene. The CDR3 region has the DNA TGTGCCAGCAGTCGACAGGGCAATGAGCAGTTCTTC. Encoded protein: CASSRQGNEQFF.

The V call is TRBV9, the J call TRBJ1-1, with a tentative D call TRBD1 (5 bases). The V end was cut by 1 base, the J end by 4 bases, with 11 bases between. This CDR3 spans 14 amino acids. Germline lookup yields CDR1 SGDLS and CDR2 YYNGEE. In DNA, the CDR3 is TGTGCCAGCAGCGTATCCCCCCAGGGCACTGAAGCTTTCTTT. It translates to CASSVSPQGTEAFF.

The chain has TRBV28 and TRBJ1-2; TRBD1 agrees at 7 bases. Germline CDR1 MDHEN, CDR2 SYDVKM. The V and J ends lost 5 bases and 8 bases, in that order; junction bases with no gene match: 11. The CDR3 runs 14 residues. In DNA, the CDR3 is TGTGCCAGCAGTGCCCCGGACAGGCCGTCAGGCTACACCTTC. Translating it yields CASSAPDRPSGYTF.

The rearrangement links TRBV7-2 to TRBJ2-3; D ambiguous. This CDR3 has 14 amino acids. Per the germline V gene, CDR1 is SGHTA and CDR2 is FQGNSA. V dropped 5 bases and J dropped 2 bases, with 11 bases sitting between them. The CDR3 coding sequence is TGTGCCAGCAGCGTCTCCTTAGTCACAGATACGCAGTATTTT. It translates to CASSVSLVTDTQYF.

This clone appeared once. The J gene is TRBJ2-5, the V gene TRBV5-6; 10 bases align to TRBD1. Germline CDR1 SGHDT, CDR2 YYEEEE. J was trimmed by 9 bases and V by 4 bases; bases with no gene match: 3. The CDR3 totals 12 residues. The DNA of the CDR3 is TGTGCCAGCAGCCCGGGGACAGGGGCCCAGTACTTC. Encoded protein: CASSPGTGAQYF.

This clone appeared once. The rearrangement joins TRBV7-8 to TRBJ2-3, with D possibly being TRBD1 (6 bases). From germline, CDR1 is SGHVS and CDR2 FQNEAQ. Trimming left V 2 bases short and J 0 bases short, with 18 bases between. This CDR3 contains 18 residues. The CDR3 sequence: CASSLRPLTGRSTDTQYF. The CDR3 coding sequence is TGTGCCAGCAGCTTAAGGCCCCTGACAGGCCGGAGCACAGATACGCAGTATTTT.

This rearrangement joins TRBV10-3 to TRBJ2-1; D is perhaps TRBD2 (7 bases). CDR3 length: 14 amino acids. Germline V gene data show CDR1 as ENHRY and CDR2 as SYGVKD. Trimming shortened V by 4 bases and J by 9 bases, and 16 bases separated the two germline ends. DNA of the CDR3: TGTGCCATCAGTGTAGTGGGGGGGCATGGTGAGCAGTTCTTC. Amino acids: CAISVVGGHGEQFF.

CDR3 sequence (DNA): TGTGCCAGCAATCTTCAGGGGTTTAACTATGGCTACACCTTC. This translates into CASNLQGFNYGYTF. This sequence joins TRBV6-1 and TRBJ1-2; weak D call: TRBD1 (6 bases). CDR1 and CDR2 from the germline V gene are MNHNS and SASEGT. This CDR3 has 14 residues. The V gene lost 7 bases and the J gene lost 1 base, with 13 bases spanning the gap.

The genes are TRBV5-1 and TRBJ1-4, with D maybe TRBD1 (6 bases). V was pared by 4 bases and J by 3 bases, with 13 bases between. Germline-derived CDR1 and CDR2 are SGHRS and YFSETQ. This CDR3 is built from 15 residues. DNA of the CDR3: TGCGCCAGCAGCGGAACAGGGCTTTCTAATGAAAAACTGTTTTTT. Its translation is CASSGTGLSNEKLFF. The full variable domain, its missing parts supplied by reference TRBV5-1 and TRBJ1-4, is KAGVTQTPRYLIKTRGQQVTLSCSPISGHRSVSWYQQTPGQGLQFLFEYFSETQRNKGNFPGRFSGRQFSNSRSEMNVSTLELGDSALYLCASSGTGLSNEKLFFGSGTQLSVL.

The chain links TRBV6-5 to TRBJ2-7, with D maybe TRBD1 (5 bases). V dropped 5 bases and J dropped 5 bases, with 13 bases sitting between them. The germline gives CDR1 MNHEY, CDR2 SVGAGI. The CDR3 covers 13 residues. Here the CDR3 reads CASSPDNIHEQYF. The CDR3 DNA follows: TGTGCCAGCAGTCCGGACAATATCCACGAGCAGTACTTC.

The CDR3 region has the DNA TGTGCCATCAGTGACGACATCATGAACACTGAAGCTTTCTTT. Translation: CAISDDIMNTEAFF. The rearrangement links TRBV10-3 to TRBJ1-1; D is unclear. The germline CDR1 and CDR2 sequences are ENHRY and SYGVKD. The V and J ends lost 3 bases and 0 bases respectively, with 8 bases between them. CDR3 length: 14 residues.

The rearrangement joins TRBV27 to TRBJ1-3; the D gene is possibly TRBD1 (6 bases). The length of the CDR3 is 17 residues. V lost 4 bases to trimming and J lost 0 bases, with 16 bases between them. Germline CDR1 is MNHEY and CDR2 is SMNVEV (reference sequence). The CDR3: CASSSTGWPDSGNTIYF. As DNA, the CDR3 is TGTGCCAGCAGTTCGACAGGATGGCCAGACTCTGGAAACACCATATATTTT.

This rearrangement joins TRBV28 to TRBJ1-4; D remains unclear. Between the trimmed V and J ends, which lost 5 bases and 6 bases, there was a span of 16 bases. Germline CDR1 MDHEN, CDR2 SYDVKM. This CDR3 has 15 amino acids. Here the CDR3 DNA reads TGTGCCAGCAGTCTTAATTCGGGATTGTATGAAAAACTGTTTTTT. It is translated as CASSLNSGLYEKLFF.

The V gene is TRBV4-1, the J gene TRBJ2-1; the match to TRBD2 covers 8 bases. The CDR3 consists of 16 residues. Germline CDR1 and CDR2: MGHRA and YSYEKL. V dropped 5 bases and J dropped 6; count of bases not matched to a gene: 12. The CDR3: CASSNRRGGAANEQFF. The CDR3 DNA reads as TGCGCCAGCAGCAATCGTCGGGGGGGGGCGGCCAATGAGCAGTTCTTC.

V gene TRBV28 combines with J gene TRBJ1-1; D is possibly TRBD1 (5 bases). The germline CDR1 and CDR2 sequences are MDHEN and SYDVKM. CDR3 size: 14 residues. Trimming cost V 5 bases and J 1 base, with 11 bases left between them. The CDR3 sequence: CASSVRVGNTEAFF. CDR3 DNA sequence: TGTGCCAGCAGTGTCAGGGTGGGGAACACTGAAGCTTTCTTT. The full variable domain, with the rest looked up from reference TRBV28 and TRBJ1-1, is DVKVTQSSRYLVKRTGEKVFLECVQDMDHENMFWYRQDPGLGLRLIYFSYDVKMKEKGDIPEGYSVSREKKERFSLILESASTNQTSMYLCASSVRVGNTEAFFGQGTRLTVV.

This clone occurred a few times. V gene TRBV19 combines with J gene TRBJ1-2, with D perhaps matching TRBD1 (6 bases). Trimming left V 7 bases short and J 4 bases short, with 13 bases between. The CDR3 runs to 13 residues. CDR1 is LNHDA, CDR2 SQIVND, per germline (reference sequence). The CDR3 is CASTPGGGYGYTF. CDR3 coding DNA: TGTGCCAGTACCCCGGGGGGCGGCTATGGCTACACCTTC. Supplemented by reference TRBV19 and TRBJ1-2, the full variable domain reads DGGITQSPKYLFRKEGQNVTLSCEQNLNHDAMYWYRQDPGQGLRLIYYSQIVNDFQKGDIAEGYSVSREKKESFPLTVTSAQKNPTAFYLCASTPGGGYGYTFGSGTRLTVV.

The chain recombines TRBV9 with TRBJ2-1; a possible D gene is TRBD2 (6 bases). CDR3 length: 13 residues. The V end was cut by 0 bases, the J end by 14 bases, with 15 bases between. The germline gives CDR1 SGDLS, CDR2 YYNGEE. CDR3 bases: TGTGCCAGCAGCGTAGGGGAACCGGGACTCAAGTTCTTC. Its translation: CASSVGEPGLKFF.

Ten or more counts support this clone. The J gene is TRBJ2-3, the V gene TRBV5-6; D call uncertain. The length of the CDR3 is 12 residues. V lost 6 bases to trimming and J lost 9 bases, with 14 bases between them. CDR1 and CDR2 (germline): SGHDT, YYEEEE. The CDR3 nucleotides are TGTGCCAGCAACATAAAACAGTACACGCAGTATTTT. Protein sequence: CASNIKQYTQYF.

This rearrangement joins TRBV29-1 to TRBJ1-2; a possible D gene is TRBD1 (6 bases). Germline assignment: CDR1 SQVTM and CDR2 ANQGSEA. The CDR3 totals 14 residues. The V and J ends lost 7 bases and 3 bases respectively, with 18 bases between them. The DNA of the CDR3 is TGCAGCGGTTTCACAGGGCGGGGGGACTATGGCTACACCTTC. Amino acid sequence: CSGFTGRGDYGYTF. The complete variable domain, with remaining parts taken from reference TRBV29-1 and TRBJ1-2, reads SAVISQKPSRDICQRGTSLTIQCQVDSQVTMMFWYRQQPGQSLTLIATANQGSEATYESGFVIDKFPISRPNLTFSTLTVSNMSPEDSSIYLCSGFTGRGDYGYTFGSGTRLTVV.

This chain joins TRBV19 and TRBJ1-2, with 7 nucleotides matching TRBD1. The J segment lost 4 bases and the V segment lost 1 base, leaving 0 bases of the junction unmatched. Germline V gene data show CDR1 as LNHDA and CDR2 as SQIVND (reference sequence). The CDR3 covers 13 residues. The CDR3 nucleotides are TGTGCCAGTAGTATAGGACAGGGCTATGGCTACACCTTC. The encoded protein is CASSIGQGYGYTF. The entire variable domain, with the rest obtained from reference TRBV19 and TRBJ1-2, is as follows: DGGITQSPKYLFRKEGQNVTLSCEQNLNHDAMYWYRQDPGQGLRLIYYSQIVNDFQKGDIAEGYSVSREKKESFPLTVTSAQKNPTAFYLCASSIGQGYGYTFGSGTRLTVV.

The rearrangement joins TRBV7-2 to TRBJ2-2, with 7 bases fitting TRBD2. Trimming took 0 bases from V and 6 from J; bases not matched to a gene: 7. This CDR3 has 16 amino acids. Germline V CDR1 and CDR2: SGHTA, FQGNSA. CDR3 bases: TGTGCCAGCAGCTTAGCGCAGCGGGGTGTGTCCGGGGAGCTGTTTTTT. Its protein product is CASSLAQRGVSGELFF.

The chain has TRBV30 and TRBJ2-3; 9 positions match TRBD2. Trimming took 2 bases from V and 7 from J; bases not matched to a gene: 7. Germline V gene sequence: CDR1 GTSNPN, CDR2 SVGIG (reference sequence). The CDR3 length is 14 residues. The CDR3 region has the DNA TGTGCCTGGAGTCGCGGGGGGGCAGGGAATACGCAGTATTTT. Its protein product is CAWSRGGAGNTQYF. The full variable domain, rest sourced from reference TRBV30 and TRBJ2-3, is SQTIHQWPATLVQPVGSPLSLECTVEGTSNPNLYWYRQAAGRGLQLLFYSVGIGQISSEVPQNLSASRPQDRQFILSSKKLLLSDSGFYLCAWSRGGAGNTQYFGPGTRLTVL.

This clone was counted once. The rearrangement joins TRBV6-6 to TRBJ2-4; 11 bases align to TRBD1. Germline V gene lookup returns CDR1 MNHNY and CDR2 SVGAGI (reference sequence). V was clipped by 2 bases and J by 2 bases; unmatched bases: 2. This CDR3 has 16 amino acids. This CDR3 reads CASSYRDRGSKNIQYF. The CDR3 bases are TGTGCCAGCAGTTACCGGGACAGGGGGTCCAAAAACATTCAGTACTTC.

The chain couples TRBV2 to TRBJ2-7; D perhaps matches TRBD2 (5 bases). The length of the CDR3 is 14 residues. Germline CDR1 SNHLY, CDR2 FYNNEI. V was pared by 10 bases and J by 2 bases, with 18 bases between. CDR3 sequence: CANLKMDSAYEQYF. CDR3 sequence (DNA): TGTGCCAACCTTAAGATGGACTCCGCCTACGAGCAGTACTTC.

This chain connects TRBV5-4 to TRBJ2-1; TRBD2 agrees at 8 bases. The CDR3 length is 13 residues. CDR1 is SGHNT and CDR2 is YYREEE in the germline V gene (reference sequence). The V and J ends lost 0 bases and 9 bases, in that order; junction bases with no gene match: 2. CDR3 amino acids: CASSLAGGFEQFF. As DNA, the CDR3 is TGTGCCAGCAGCTTGGCGGGGGGGTTTGAGCAGTTCTTC.

This rearrangement joins TRBV7-9 to TRBJ1-2; tentative D call: TRBD1 (5 bases). The CDR3 totals 15 residues. Germline CDR1 SEHNR, CDR2 FQNEAQ (reference sequence). With 4 bases removed from V and 6 bases from J, the gap between germline ends came to 18 bases. CDR3 region: CASSSPREGRNGYTF. CDR3 in DNA: TGTGCCAGCAGCTCCCCTAGGGAGGGACGAAATGGCTACACCTTC.

This clone was observed a single time. J is TRBJ2-2 and V is TRBV18; 8 positions match TRBD1. This CDR3 has 15 amino acids. The J segment lost 3 bases and the V segment lost 6 bases, leaving 6 bases of the junction unmatched. Germline CDR1 KGHSH, CDR2 LQKENI. CDR3 sequence reads: CASSLGTGDTGELFF. CDR3 nucleotides: TGTGCCAGCTCCCTTGGGACAGGAGACACCGGGGAGCTGTTTTTT.

The V call is TRBV19, the J call TRBJ1-5; no reliable D call. CDR1 is LNHDA, CDR2 SQIVND, per germline (reference sequence). The CDR3 has 16 amino acids. Trimming removed 8 bases at V and 2 bases at J, with 19 bases between. The CDR3 bases are TGTGCCAGTGGCCGAGAGGTGAGCATGGGCAATCAGCCCCAGCATTTT. Protein sequence: CASGREVSMGNQPQHF.

V and J are TRBV7-8 and TRBJ2-1; 10 bases are a match to TRBD2. The germline V gene encodes CDR1 SGHVS and CDR2 FQNEAQ. This CDR3 region has 17 residues. The V and J ends lost 4 bases and 6 bases, in that order; junction bases with no gene match: 12. This CDR3 reads CASSSTSLAGAFNEQFF. Written as DNA, the CDR3 is TGTGCCAGCAGCTCCACCTCCCTAGCGGGGGCCTTCAATGAGCAGTTCTTC. Variable domain in full (rest from reference TRBV7-8 and TRBJ2-1): GAGVSQSPRYKVAKRGQDVALRCDPISGHVSLFWYQQALGQGPEFLTYFQNEAQLDKSGLPSDRFFAERPEGSVSTLKIQRTQQEDSAVYLCASSSTSLAGAFNEQFFGPGTRLTVL.

The V gene is TRBV9, the J gene TRBJ1-3, with a weak D call TRBD1 (6 bases). The germline gives CDR1 SGDLS, CDR2 YYNGEE. V was shortened by 7 bases and J by 4 bases, with 12 bases between the two germline ends. CDR3 length: 13 residues. The CDR3 DNA is TGTGCCAGCCGGCGGGGGCTAGGAAACACCATATATTTT. This codes for CASRRGLGNTIYF.

This CDR3 reads CASSLDQGDFFTEAFF. CDR3 sequence (DNA): TGTGCCAGCAGCTTGGATCAGGGGGACTTTTTTACTGAAGCTTTCTTT. The chain employs TRBV5-4 and TRBJ1-1, with 7 nucleotides matching TRBD1. The CDR3 loop spans 16 amino acids. J was trimmed by 5 bases and V by 0 bases; bases with no gene match: 10. In germline, CDR1 is SGHNT, CDR2 YYREEE (reference sequence).

This clone appeared once. The chain links TRBV7-2 to TRBJ2-2; a weak D match, TRBD1 (6 bases). In germline, CDR1 is SGHTA, CDR2 FQGNSA. The CDR3 runs to 15 residues. Trimming took off 5 bases at V and 0 bases at J, with 10 bases between the two ends. The CDR3 region has the DNA TGTGCCAGCAGCAGGGGGTCCGCGAACACCGGGGAGCTGTTTTTT. Protein sequence: CASSRGSANTGELFF. The full variable domain, completed using reference TRBV7-2 and TRBJ2-2, is GAGVSQSPSNKVTEKGKDVELRCDPISGHTALYWYRQSLGQGLEFLIYFQGNSAPDKSGLPSDRFSAERTGGSVSTLTIQRTQQEDSAVYLCASSRGSANTGELFFGEGSRLTVL.